This TCR beta chain was sequenced during a study of cytomegalovirus exposure and HLA in healthy donors. V lost 6 bases and J 4 bases, leaving 17 bases between the germline ends. Germline CDR1 SGHDT, CDR2 YYEEEE. The CDR3 is 15 amino acids. This clone was found once. The PCR was carried out with 60 Vbeta primers and 13 Jbeta primers. Libraries were prepared by immunoSEQ multiplex PCR; TCRdb keeps only in-frame clonotypes and omits some of them. The sample has over 130,000 clones; roughly four fifths are singletons. The sample was PBMCs. The receptor was isolated from a male donor in good health and CMV-seronegative. V is TRBV5-6 and J is TRBJ1-3, with D hard to call. CDR3: CASTQEGLGGNTIYF. The CDR3 nucleotides are TGTGCCAGCACCCAGGAGGGATTGGGGGGAAACACCATATATTTT.